This T cell receptor (beta chain) comes out of a study of OX40 agonist ivuxolimab in advanced cancers. Overall study results and limits: Researchers report that CD8+ T cells had, on average, more expanded clones than CD4+. Blood T cells, both CD4+ and CD8+, expanded clonally by week 6 at 0.1 to 3.0 mg/kg.

The CDR3 contains 13 residues. V was trimmed by 7 bases and J by 3 bases, leaving 10 bases between them. The germline V gene has CDR1 SNHLY and CDR2 FYNNEI. This clone occurred a few times. Its cognate antigen is unknown. Libraries were prepared by immunoSEQ multiplex PCR; TCRdb keeps only in-frame clonotypes and omits some of them. The sample has under 140,000 clones; roughly 90% are singletons. The clonotype comes from an adult with an advanced solid tumor such as melanoma, head and neck, liver or kidney cancer. V is TRBV2 and J is TRBJ2-1, with D possibly matching TRBD2 (5 bases). This sample comprised CD4+ or CD8+ T cells sorted from blood, obtained in a trial of the OX40 agonist ivuxolimab. CDR3 nucleotide sequence: TGTGCCAGCAAAGCGGACCGCTACAATGAGCAGTTCTTC. Translation: CASKADRYNEQFF.